A selection of T cell receptor beta chains follows, all from one sample in a study of naive and memory T cell subsets. TCRdb recomputed calls from the UMI-ligation and nested PCR reads with MiXCR, one row per CDR3 protein. The sample consists of around 40,000 distinct CDR3 sequences, about an eighth of them appearing once. The sample was effector memory CD4+ T cells from blood. These receptors were obtained from a human donor in good health. CDR3s include the opening cysteine and the closing phenylalanine or tryptophan. Each record gives: clone size, D gene, V gene, J gene, CDR3 protein, CDR3 DNA. The D gene is left open where the match is weak. Clone size appears in some rows only: once, few, many, or a class for an expanded clone.

clone_size: many; d_call: TRBD1; v_call: TRBV10-2; j_call: TRBJ2-5; cdr3_aa: CASSVRGRETQYF; cdr3_nt: TGCGCCAGCAGTGTAAGGGGGCGGGAGACCCAGTACTTC
clone_size: few; d_call: -; v_call: TRBV6-1; j_call: TRBJ2-7; cdr3_aa: CASKSQSVTSSYEQYF; cdr3_nt: TGTGCCAGCAAGAGCCAGAGCGTAACCAGCTCCTACGAGCAGTACTTC
clone_size: -; d_call: -; v_call: TRBV24-1; j_call: TRBJ2-1; cdr3_aa: CATSDPRSSGEISYNEQFF; cdr3_nt: TGTGCCACCAGTGATCCACGTTCTTCGGGAGAAATCTCCTACAATGAGCAGTTCTTC
clone_size: few; d_call: -; v_call: TRBV29-1; j_call: TRBJ2-7; cdr3_aa: CSVELGKWGEQYF; cdr3_nt: TGCAGCGTTGAATTGGGGAAATGGGGTGAGCAGTACTTC
clone_size: -; d_call: TRBD1; v_call: TRBV30; j_call: TRBJ1-1; cdr3_aa: CAWDRGLSTTEAFF; cdr3_nt: TGTGCCTGGGACAGGGGGCTCTCGACGACTGAAGCTTTCTTT
clone_size: few; d_call: -; v_call: TRBV11-2; j_call: TRBJ1-1; cdr3_aa: CASSLNPQANTEAFF; cdr3_nt: TGTGCCAGCAGCTTAAATCCCCAAGCGAACACTGAAGCTTTCTTT
clone_size: -; d_call: TRBD1; v_call: TRBV7-2; j_call: TRBJ2-2; cdr3_aa: CASSYGQGQGELFF; cdr3_nt: TGTGCCAGCAGCTACGGACAGGGTCAGGGGGAGCTGTTTTTT
clone_size: -; d_call: TRBD2; v_call: TRBV5-1; j_call: TRBJ2-1; cdr3_aa: CASGPSGSFTAERQFF; cdr3_nt: TGCGCCAGCGGGCCTAGCGGGAGTTTTACCGCTGAAAGGCAGTTCTTC
clone_size: -; d_call: -; v_call: TRBV29-1; j_call: TRBJ1-3; cdr3_aa: CSVEDAVSGNTIYF; cdr3_nt: TGCAGCGTTGAAGATGCAGTCTCTGGAAACACCATATATTTT
clone_size: -; d_call: -; v_call: TRBV5-4; j_call: TRBJ2-4; cdr3_aa: CASSRQGRGGTAKNIQYF; cdr3_nt: TGTGCCAGCAGCAGACAGGGGCGCGGGGGCACAGCCAAAAACATTCAGTACTTC
clone_size: -; d_call: TRBD2; v_call: TRBV7-2; j_call: TRBJ2-3; cdr3_aa: CASTWLAGADTQYF; cdr3_nt: TGTGCCAGCACTTGGCTAGCGGGTGCAGATACGCAGTATTTT
clone_size: medium-sized; d_call: -; v_call: TRBV24-1; j_call: TRBJ2-5; cdr3_aa: CATSDEAGHLGF; cdr3_nt: TGTGCCACCAGTGACGAAGCGGGACACCTAGGCTTC
clone_size: -; d_call: TRBD1; v_call: TRBV7-2; j_call: TRBJ2-5; cdr3_aa: CASSFAGDRGETQYF; cdr3_nt: TGTGCCAGCAGCTTCGCGGGGGACAGGGGAGAGACCCAGTACTTC
clone_size: few; d_call: TRBD2; v_call: TRBV7-3; j_call: TRBJ2-1; cdr3_aa: CASSTGTSGRHFYNEQFF; cdr3_nt: TGTGCCAGCAGCACCGGGACTAGCGGGAGGCATTTCTACAATGAGCAGTTCTTC
clone_size: many; d_call: -; v_call: TRBV6-2/TRBV6-3; j_call: TRBJ2-1; cdr3_aa: CASREGGSYNEQFF; cdr3_nt: TGTGCCAGCAGGGAGGGGGGGTCCTACAATGAGCAGTTCTTC
clone_size: -; d_call: TRBD1; v_call: TRBV12-3/TRBV12-4; j_call: TRBJ2-7; cdr3_aa: CASSWDRGYEQYF; cdr3_nt: TGTGCCAGCAGTTGGGACAGGGGTTACGAGCAGTACTTC
clone_size: many; d_call: -; v_call: TRBV10-3; j_call: TRBJ2-7; cdr3_aa: CAISGGLGVEADEQYF; cdr3_nt: TGTGCCATCAGTGGAGGTCTAGGGGTGGAGGCCGACGAGCAGTACTTC
clone_size: -; d_call: -; v_call: TRBV12-5; j_call: TRBJ2-6; cdr3_aa: CASAPGVSGANVLTF; cdr3_nt: TGTGCTAGTGCCCCTGGGGTCTCTGGGGCCAACGTCCTGACTTTC
clone_size: few; d_call: TRBD1; v_call: TRBV2; j_call: TRBJ2-5; cdr3_aa: CASSDPGQGYETQYF; cdr3_nt: TGTGCCAGCAGTGATCCGGGACAGGGTTACGAGACCCAGTACTTC
clone_size: -; d_call: -; v_call: TRBV10-3; j_call: TRBJ2-7; cdr3_aa: CAISPALKTLEQYF; cdr3_nt: TGTGCCATCTCTCCGGCCCTTAAAACCCTCGAGCAGTACTTC
clone_size: many; d_call: TRBD1; v_call: TRBV2; j_call: TRBJ1-5; cdr3_aa: CASSEGGQGYQPQHF; cdr3_nt: TGTGCCAGCAGTGAAGGGGGACAGGGGTATCAGCCCCAGCATTTT
clone_size: few; d_call: -; v_call: TRBV10-3; j_call: TRBJ2-7; cdr3_aa: CAISAGTGFRSEQYF; cdr3_nt: TGTGCCATCAGTGCAGGGACCGGGTTTCGTTCCGAGCAGTACTTC
clone_size: few; d_call: -; v_call: TRBV6-5; j_call: TRBJ1-1; cdr3_aa: CASLGAGSENTEAFF; cdr3_nt: TGTGCCAGCCTGGGGGCAGGGTCGGAAAACACTGAAGCTTTCTTT
clone_size: medium-sized; d_call: -; v_call: TRBV20-1; j_call: TRBJ2-7; cdr3_aa: CSAWNREGSYEQYF; cdr3_nt: TGCAGTGCTTGGAACAGGGAGGGCTCCTACGAGCAGTACTTC
clone_size: -; d_call: -; v_call: TRBV7-2; j_call: TRBJ2-1; cdr3_aa: CASSLVSQDYEQFF; cdr3_nt: TGTGCCAGCAGCTTAGTGTCACAGGACTATGAGCAGTTCTTC
clone_size: -; d_call: TRBD2; v_call: TRBV20-1; j_call: TRBJ2-3; cdr3_aa: CSARLAGGTDTQYF; cdr3_nt: TGCAGTGCTAGATTAGCGGGAGGCACAGATACGCAGTATTTT
clone_size: -; d_call: -; v_call: TRBV20-1; j_call: TRBJ2-7; cdr3_aa: CSAKNRVQADEQYF; cdr3_nt: TGCAGTGCTAAAAATAGAGTACAGGCGGACGAGCAGTACTTC
clone_size: -; d_call: TRBD2; v_call: TRBV20-1; j_call: TRBJ2-1; cdr3_aa: CSAARDSGTYNEQFF; cdr3_nt: TGCAGTGCCGCCCGAGATAGCGGGACCTACAATGAGCAGTTCTTC
clone_size: -; d_call: -; v_call: TRBV6-6; j_call: TRBJ2-6; cdr3_aa: CASSPTGGTGANVLTF; cdr3_nt: TGTGCCAGCAGTCCAACTGGGGGTACTGGGGCCAACGTCCTGACTTTC
clone_size: few; d_call: -; v_call: TRBV19; j_call: TRBJ2-2; cdr3_aa: CASSIGASNTGELFF; cdr3_nt: TGTGCCAGTAGTATAGGTGCCAGTAACACCGGGGAGCTGTTTTTT
clone_size: -; d_call: -; v_call: TRBV5-1; j_call: TRBJ2-1; cdr3_aa: CASSSESFAAEQFF; cdr3_nt: TGCGCCAGCAGCTCCGAATCTTTTGCGGCAGAGCAGTTCTTC
clone_size: many; d_call: TRBD2; v_call: TRBV11-2; j_call: TRBJ2-1; cdr3_aa: CASSLGTSGTSYNEQFF; cdr3_nt: TGTGCCAGCAGTTTGGGGACTAGCGGGACCTCTTACAATGAGCAGTTCTTC
clone_size: few; d_call: -; v_call: TRBV10-3; j_call: TRBJ2-2; cdr3_aa: CAISESGGRYDGELFF; cdr3_nt: TGTGCCATCAGTGAGTCAGGAGGGAGATACGACGGGGAGCTGTTTTTT
clone_size: many; d_call: -; v_call: TRBV20-1; j_call: TRBJ1-1; cdr3_aa: CSARQNTEAFF; cdr3_nt: TGCAGTGCTAGGCAGAACACTGAAGCTTTCTTT
clone_size: many; d_call: -; v_call: TRBV7-2; j_call: TRBJ2-1; cdr3_aa: CASSLRGPSDEQFF; cdr3_nt: TGTGCCAGCAGCTTACGCGGGCCCTCTGATGAGCAGTTCTTC
clone_size: few; d_call: -; v_call: TRBV6-6; j_call: TRBJ2-7; cdr3_aa: CASRDSYEQYF; cdr3_nt: TGTGCCAGCAGGGACAGCTACGAGCAGTACTTC
clone_size: few; d_call: -; v_call: TRBV20-1; j_call: TRBJ2-5; cdr3_aa: CSATPPGQGPRGTQYF; cdr3_nt: TGCAGTGCTACACCACCGGGACAAGGTCCAAGGGGGACCCAGTACTTC
clone_size: many; d_call: TRBD2; v_call: TRBV7-8; j_call: TRBJ2-3; cdr3_aa: CASSAVVGGRADTQYF; cdr3_nt: TGTGCCAGCAGCGCCGTAGTGGGTGGGAGGGCAGATACGCAGTATTTT
clone_size: few; d_call: TRBD1; v_call: TRBV20-1; j_call: TRBJ1-2; cdr3_aa: CSAREAGTAYLYGYTF; cdr3_nt: TGCAGTGCTAGAGAGGCCGGGACAGCATATCTCTATGGCTACACCTTC
clone_size: -; d_call: -; v_call: TRBV20-1; j_call: TRBJ1-1; cdr3_aa: CSARDDRRKNTEAFF; cdr3_nt: TGCAGTGCTAGAGACGACAGGCGAAAAAACACTGAAGCTTTCTTT
clone_size: many; d_call: TRBD1; v_call: TRBV18; j_call: TRBJ1-2; cdr3_aa: CASSPRDRTGHGYTF; cdr3_nt: TGTGCCAGCTCACCACGGGACCGGACAGGCCATGGCTACACCTTC
clone_size: -; d_call: -; v_call: TRBV6-5; j_call: TRBJ2-7; cdr3_aa: CASTNKVNGRDLQYF; cdr3_nt: TGTGCCAGCACCAACAAAGTGAACGGGCGGGACCTGCAGTACTTC
clone_size: -; d_call: TRBD2; v_call: TRBV2; j_call: TRBJ2-3; cdr3_aa: CASSEFGGSHTDTQYF; cdr3_nt: TGTGCCAGCAGTGAATTTGGCGGGAGCCACACAGATACGCAGTATTTT
clone_size: few; d_call: -; v_call: TRBV28; j_call: TRBJ2-5; cdr3_aa: CASSFGGSDLQETQYF; cdr3_nt: TGTGCCAGCAGTTTTGGGGGCAGCGACCTCCAAGAGACCCAGTACTTC
clone_size: once; d_call: TRBD2; v_call: TRBV14; j_call: TRBJ2-2; cdr3_aa: CASSPGLAGFTGELFF; cdr3_nt: TGTGCCAGCAGCCCCGGACTAGCGGGCTTCACCGGGGAGCTGTTTTTT
clone_size: few; d_call: TRBD2; v_call: TRBV20-1; j_call: TRBJ2-3; cdr3_aa: CSGLATSTDTQYF; cdr3_nt: TGCAGTGGACTAGCGACTAGCACAGATACGCAGTATTTT
clone_size: few; d_call: -; v_call: TRBV3-1; j_call: TRBJ2-3; cdr3_aa: CASRHWAEDTQYF; cdr3_nt: TGTGCCAGCAGACACTGGGCAGAAGATACGCAGTATTTT
clone_size: few; d_call: TRBD2; v_call: TRBV20-1; j_call: TRBJ2-3; cdr3_aa: CSARDRAREGPRTDTQYF; cdr3_nt: TGCAGTGCTAGAGATAGGGCGCGGGAGGGCCCCCGCACAGATACGCAGTATTTT
clone_size: -; d_call: TRBD1; v_call: TRBV7-8; j_call: TRBJ1-4; cdr3_aa: CASSWDRFSEKLSF; cdr3_nt: TGTGCCAGCAGCTGGGACAGGTTCTCCGAAAAACTGTCTTTT
clone_size: few; d_call: -; v_call: TRBV5-4; j_call: TRBJ1-4; cdr3_aa: CASSLKGANEKLFF; cdr3_nt: TGTGCCAGCAGCTTGAAGGGGGCTAATGAAAAACTGTTTTTT
clone_size: few; d_call: -; v_call: TRBV6-1; j_call: TRBJ2-2; cdr3_aa: CASSPPGWENTGELFF; cdr3_nt: TGTGCCAGCAGTCCCCCAGGGTGGGAGAACACCGGGGAGCTGTTTTTT
clone_size: few; d_call: TRBD1; v_call: TRBV6-5; j_call: TRBJ2-3; cdr3_aa: CASSYSIQGADTQYF; cdr3_nt: TGTGCCAGCAGTTACTCGATCCAGGGGGCAGATACGCAGTATTTT
clone_size: many; d_call: -; v_call: TRBV20-1; j_call: TRBJ1-1; cdr3_aa: CSAREGHRLNTEAFF; cdr3_nt: TGCAGTGCTAGAGAGGGTCACAGATTGAACACTGAAGCTTTCTTT
clone_size: many; d_call: TRBD1; v_call: TRBV30; j_call: TRBJ1-2; cdr3_aa: CAWSEDRDYGYTF; cdr3_nt: TGTGCCTGGAGTGAGGACAGGGACTATGGCTACACCTTC
clone_size: -; d_call: -; v_call: TRBV11-2; j_call: TRBJ2-7; cdr3_aa: CASSSIQGPKRFGRNAPYEQYF; cdr3_nt: TGTGCCAGCAGCTCGATTCAGGGACCGAAGAGATTCGGGAGAAACGCCCCCTACGAGCAGTACTTC
clone_size: medium-sized; d_call: -; v_call: TRBV28; j_call: TRBJ2-7; cdr3_aa: CASRGSPDPYEQYF; cdr3_nt: TGTGCCAGCAGGGGGTCTCCGGACCCATACGAGCAGTACTTC
clone_size: few; d_call: -; v_call: TRBV9; j_call: TRBJ2-1; cdr3_aa: CASSARLVGHEQFF; cdr3_nt: TGTGCCAGCAGCGCCCGACTAGTAGGGCATGAGCAGTTCTTC